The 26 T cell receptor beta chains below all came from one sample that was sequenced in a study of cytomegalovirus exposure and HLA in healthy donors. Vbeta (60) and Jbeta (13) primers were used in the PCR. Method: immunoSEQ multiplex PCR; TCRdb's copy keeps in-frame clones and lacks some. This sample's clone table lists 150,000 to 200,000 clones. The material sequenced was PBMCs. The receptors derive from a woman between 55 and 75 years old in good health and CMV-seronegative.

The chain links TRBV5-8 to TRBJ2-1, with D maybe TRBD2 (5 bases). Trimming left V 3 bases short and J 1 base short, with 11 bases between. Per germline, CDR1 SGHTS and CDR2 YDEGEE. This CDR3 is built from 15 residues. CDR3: CASSSPSRSYNEQFF. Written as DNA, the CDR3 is TGTGCCAGCAGCTCTCCTAGCCGGTCCTACAATGAGCAGTTCTTC.

CDR3 nucleotides: TGTGCCAGTAGCAGACTTTACCTAACAGGGGACACCGGGGAGCTGTTTTTT. Translated, it gives CASSRLYLTGDTGELFF. The chain employs TRBV19 and TRBJ2-2; 7 bases agree with TRBD1. V lost 6 bases to trimming and J lost 3 bases; unmatched junction nucleotides: 13. Germline V gene data show CDR1 as LNHDA and CDR2 as SQIVND (reference sequence). CDR3 length: 17 amino acids.

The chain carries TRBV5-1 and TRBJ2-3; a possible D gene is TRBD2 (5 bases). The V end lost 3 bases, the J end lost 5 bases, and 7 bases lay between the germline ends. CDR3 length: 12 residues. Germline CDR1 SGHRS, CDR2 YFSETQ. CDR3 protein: CASSSEGDTQYF. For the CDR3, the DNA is TGCGCCAGCAGCTCTGAGGGAGATACGCAGTATTTT.

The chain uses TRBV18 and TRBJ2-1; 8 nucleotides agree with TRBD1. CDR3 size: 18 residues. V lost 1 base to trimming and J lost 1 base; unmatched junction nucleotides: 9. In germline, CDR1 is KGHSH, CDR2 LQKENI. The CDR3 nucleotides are TGTGCCAGCTCACCACGGGCAGGGGGCGACTTGTCCTACAATGAGCAGTTCTTC. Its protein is CASSPRAGGDLSYNEQFF.

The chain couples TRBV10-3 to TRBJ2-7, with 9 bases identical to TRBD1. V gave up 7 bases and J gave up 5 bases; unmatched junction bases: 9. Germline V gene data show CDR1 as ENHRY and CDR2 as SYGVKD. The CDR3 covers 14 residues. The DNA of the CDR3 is TGTGCCATCATTTCGGACAGGGGAGACCACGAGCAGTACTTC. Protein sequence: CAIISDRGDHEQYF.

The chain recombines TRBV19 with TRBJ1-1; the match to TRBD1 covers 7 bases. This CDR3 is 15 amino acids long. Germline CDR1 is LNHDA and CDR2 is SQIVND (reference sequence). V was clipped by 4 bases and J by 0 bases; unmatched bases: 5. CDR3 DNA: TGTGCCAGTAGTACGGACGGGACAGTGAACACTGAAGCTTTCTTT. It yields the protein CASSTDGTVNTEAFF.

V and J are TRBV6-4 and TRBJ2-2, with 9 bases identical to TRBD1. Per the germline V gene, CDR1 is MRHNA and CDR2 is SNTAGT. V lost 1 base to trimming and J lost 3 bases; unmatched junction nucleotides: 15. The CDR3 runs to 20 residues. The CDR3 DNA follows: TGTGCCAGCAGTGACTGGACAGGGGTGATACAGGCTGAGCACACCGGGGAGCTGTTTTTT. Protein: CASSDWTGVIQAEHTGELFF.

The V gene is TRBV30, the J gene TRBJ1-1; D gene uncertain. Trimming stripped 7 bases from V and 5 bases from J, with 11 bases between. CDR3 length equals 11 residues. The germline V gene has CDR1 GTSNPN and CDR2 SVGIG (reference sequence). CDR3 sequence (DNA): TGTGCCTTGAAGGAGGAAACTGAAGCTTTCTTT. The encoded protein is CALKEETEAFF.

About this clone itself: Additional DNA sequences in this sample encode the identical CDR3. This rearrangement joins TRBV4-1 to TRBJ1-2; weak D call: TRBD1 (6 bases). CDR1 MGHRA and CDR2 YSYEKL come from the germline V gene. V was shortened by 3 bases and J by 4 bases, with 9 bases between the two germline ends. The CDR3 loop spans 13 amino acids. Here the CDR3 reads CASSQAGVYGYTF. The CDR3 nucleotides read TGCGCCAGCAGCCAGGCAGGGGTCTATGGCTACACCTTC.

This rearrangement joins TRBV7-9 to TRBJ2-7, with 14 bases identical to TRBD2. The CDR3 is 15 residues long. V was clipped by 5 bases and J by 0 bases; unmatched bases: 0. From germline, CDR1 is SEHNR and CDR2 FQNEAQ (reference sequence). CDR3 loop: CASSGTSGSSYEQYF. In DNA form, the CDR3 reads TGTGCCAGCAGCGGGACTAGCGGGAGCTCCTACGAGCAGTACTTC.

CDR3 bases: TGTGCCAGCAGCTTGACCGGAGGGAGCAGGGAGCTGTTTTTT. Protein sequence: CASSLTGGSRELFF. The chain recombines TRBV5-5 with TRBJ2-2; tentatively, D is TRBD2 (6 bases). V lost 1 base and J 9 bases, leaving 13 bases between the germline ends. This CDR3 spans 14 amino acids. CDR1 and CDR2 (germline): SGHKS, YYEKEE (reference sequence).

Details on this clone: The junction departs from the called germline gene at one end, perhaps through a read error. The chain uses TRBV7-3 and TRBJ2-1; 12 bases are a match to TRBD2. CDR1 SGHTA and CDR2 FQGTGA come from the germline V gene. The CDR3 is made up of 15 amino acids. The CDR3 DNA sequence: TGTGCCAGCAGCTTCGGGACTAGCGGGTACAATGAACAGTTCTTC. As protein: CASSFGTSGYNEQFF.

The CDR3 spells CASSLRTTTDTQYF. CDR3 DNA: TGCGCCAGCAGCCTGCGGACTACCACAGATACGCAGTATTTT. This rearrangement joins TRBV5-1 to TRBJ2-3, with D possibly matching TRBD2 (6 bases). Germline V lookup: CDR1 SGHRS, CDR2 YFSETQ. The CDR3 runs to 14 residues. The V gene lost 4 bases and the J gene lost 2 bases, with 11 bases spanning the gap. Full variable domain (remainder filled in from reference TRBV5-1 and TRBJ2-3): KAGVTQTPRYLIKTRGQQVTLSCSPISGHRSVSWYQQTPGQGLQFLFEYFSETQRNKGNFPGRFSGRQFSNSRSEMNVSTLELGDSALYLCASSLRTTTDTQYFGPGTRLTVL.

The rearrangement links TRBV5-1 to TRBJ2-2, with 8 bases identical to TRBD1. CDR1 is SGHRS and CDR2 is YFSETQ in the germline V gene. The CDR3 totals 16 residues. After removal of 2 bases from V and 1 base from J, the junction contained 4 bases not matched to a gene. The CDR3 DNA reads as TGCGCCAGCAGCTTCCTCGGGACAGGGAACACCGGGGAGCTGTTTTTT. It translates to CASSFLGTGNTGELFF.

This chain's CDR3 is CASSPRQNTGELFF. CDR3 nucleotide sequence: TGTGCCAGCAGCCCCCGACAGAACACCGGGGAGCTGTTTTTT. This chain joins TRBV9 and TRBJ2-2, with D unresolved. Deletions cut 4 bases from V and 1 base from J, with 8 bases between. Germline V gene sequence: CDR1 SGDLS, CDR2 YYNGEE. The CDR3 extends over 14 amino acids.

The CDR3 loop is CASSVGQGLATGELFF. For the CDR3, the DNA is TGTGCCAGCAGCGTAGGTCAAGGACTGGCCACCGGGGAGCTGTTTTTT. The chain employs TRBV9 and TRBJ2-2; maybe TRBD2 (5 bases). The CDR3 extends over 16 amino acids. Trimming left V 0 bases short and J 4 bases short, with 13 bases between. CDR1 SGDLS and CDR2 YYNGEE come from the germline V gene.

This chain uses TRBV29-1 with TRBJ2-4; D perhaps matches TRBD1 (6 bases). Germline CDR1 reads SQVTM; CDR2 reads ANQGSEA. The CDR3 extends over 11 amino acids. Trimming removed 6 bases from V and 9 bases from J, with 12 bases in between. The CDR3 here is CSVGDIGIQYF. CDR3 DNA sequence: TGCAGCGTAGGGGACATCGGCATTCAGTACTTC.

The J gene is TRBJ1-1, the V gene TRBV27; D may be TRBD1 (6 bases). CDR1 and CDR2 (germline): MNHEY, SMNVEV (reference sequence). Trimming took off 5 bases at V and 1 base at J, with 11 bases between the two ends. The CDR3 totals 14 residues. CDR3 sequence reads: CASSMDRRNTEAFF. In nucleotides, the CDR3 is TGTGCCAGCAGTATGGACAGAAGGAACACTGAAGCTTTCTTT.

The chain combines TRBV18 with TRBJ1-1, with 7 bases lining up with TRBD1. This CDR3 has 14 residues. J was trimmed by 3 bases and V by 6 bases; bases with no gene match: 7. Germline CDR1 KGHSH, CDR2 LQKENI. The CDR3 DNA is TGTGCCAGCTCTTCGGGAGGGACAGACACTGAAGCTTTCTTT. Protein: CASSSGGTDTEAFF. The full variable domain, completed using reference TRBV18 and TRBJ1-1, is NAGVMQNPRHLVRRRGQEARLRCSPMKGHSHVYWYRQLPEEGLKFMVYLQKENIIDESGMPKERFSAEFPKEGPSILRIQQVVRGDSAAYFCASSSGGTDTEAFFGQGTRLTVV.

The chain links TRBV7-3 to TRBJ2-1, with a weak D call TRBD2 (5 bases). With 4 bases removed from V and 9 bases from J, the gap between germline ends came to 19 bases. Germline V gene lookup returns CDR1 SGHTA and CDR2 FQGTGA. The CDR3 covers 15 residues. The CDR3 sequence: CASSSGLWEIIEQFF. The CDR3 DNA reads TGTGCCAGCAGCTCCGGACTCTGGGAGATCATTGAGCAGTTCTTC.

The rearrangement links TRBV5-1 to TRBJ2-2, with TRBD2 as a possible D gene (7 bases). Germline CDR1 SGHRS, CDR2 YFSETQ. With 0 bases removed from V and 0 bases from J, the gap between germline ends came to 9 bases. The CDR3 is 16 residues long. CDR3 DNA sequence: TGCGCCAGCAGCTTGGGGGGGGGCCCGAACACCGGGGAGCTGTTTTTT. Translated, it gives CASSLGGGPNTGELFF.

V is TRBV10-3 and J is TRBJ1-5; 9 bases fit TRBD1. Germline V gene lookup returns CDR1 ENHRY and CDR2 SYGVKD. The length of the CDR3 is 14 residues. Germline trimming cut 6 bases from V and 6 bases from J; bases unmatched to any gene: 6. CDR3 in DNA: TGTGCCATCAGCGGGACAGGGTTAGGTCAGCCCCAGCATTTT. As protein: CAISGTGLGQPQHF.

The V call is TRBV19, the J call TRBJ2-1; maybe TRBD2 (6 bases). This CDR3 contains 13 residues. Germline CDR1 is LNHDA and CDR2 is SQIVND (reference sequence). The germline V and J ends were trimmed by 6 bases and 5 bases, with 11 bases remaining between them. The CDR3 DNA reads TGTGCCAGTAGAAGGGCGGGGAACAATGAGCAGTTCTTC. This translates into CASRRAGNNEQFF.

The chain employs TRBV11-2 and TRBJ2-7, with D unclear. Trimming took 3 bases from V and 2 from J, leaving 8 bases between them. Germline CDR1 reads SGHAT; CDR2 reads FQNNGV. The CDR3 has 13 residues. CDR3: CASSFSTPYEQYF. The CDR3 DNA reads TGTGCCAGCAGCTTTAGCACCCCCTACGAGCAGTACTTC. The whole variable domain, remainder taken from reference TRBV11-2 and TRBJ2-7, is EAGVAQSPRYKIIEKRQSVAFWCNPISGHATLYWYQQILGQGPKLLIQFQNNGVVDDSQLPKDRFSAERLKGVDSTLKIQPAKLEDSAVYLCASSFSTPYEQYFGPGTRLTVT.

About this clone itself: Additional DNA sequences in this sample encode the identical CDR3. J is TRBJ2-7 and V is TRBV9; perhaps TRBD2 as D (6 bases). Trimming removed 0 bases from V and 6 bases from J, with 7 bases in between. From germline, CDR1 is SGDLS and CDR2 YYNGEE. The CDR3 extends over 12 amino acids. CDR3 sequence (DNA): TGTGCCAGCAGCGTAGTGGGGGGCGAGCAGTACTTC. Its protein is CASSVVGGEQYF.

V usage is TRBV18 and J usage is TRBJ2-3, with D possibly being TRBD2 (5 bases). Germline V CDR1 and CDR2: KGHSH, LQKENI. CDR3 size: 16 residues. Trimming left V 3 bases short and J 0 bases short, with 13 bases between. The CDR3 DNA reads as TGTGCCAGCTCACCGGACTGGAGCTTTAGCACAGATACGCAGTATTTT. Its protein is CASSPDWSFSTDTQYF.